This entry is about one T cell receptor (beta chain). What antigen it recognizes has not been identified. No base-level quality is on record; no much larger clone is a single base apart. The data derive from a study of blood T cell repertoires in COVID-19 (TCRdb year 2020). As for the study more broadly: The collaborator samples originated in the United States, Italy and Spain and spanned the acute and convalescent phases of COVID-19. The material from the prospective study consisted of cDNA or gDNA derived from T cells, B-cell-depleted T cells, or PBMCs. Deeply sampled blood TCRbeta repertoires from subjects exposed to, actively infected with, or recovered from COVID-19 were included in the dataset. A freely available public database, intended as a resource for researchers studying the immune response to SARS-CoV-2, is where the repertoires were released. Samples were obtained from the ongoing ImmuneRACE study (first 160 participants) and from some 1,200 subjects provided by 6 global collaborators. Nearly every sample came with metadata listing a de-identified subject ID, COVID-19 status, age in years and sex. Where HLA class I and class II types were available, the types were taken from metadata supplied by the sample provider, not from assay-based typing. The study at large found these results: The quantity of clinical and demographic metadata differed by source and by participant and was supplied without curation.

Participants in the prospective study were aged about 18 to 95 years, lived in 20 to 30 United States geographic areas, and enrolled through a virtual design. In the prospective study, cohorts were assigned on the basis of participant-reported clinical history obtained from a screening survey and a study questionnaire. Recovered participants in ImmuneRACE Cohort 3 were defined as having two consecutive negative NP/OP PCR tests, clearance from a healthcare professional, or resolution of symptoms. In the prospective study, whole blood, serum and a nasopharyngeal or oropharyngeal swab were collected from each participant by mobile phlebotomists. Over a 2-month period, participants in the prospective study had the option of providing additional blood draws and questionnaires. Blood samples from the prospective study were shipped frozen or at room temperature prior to DNA extraction. The trim is 3 bases for V and 2 bases for J, with a gap of 15 bases between the germline ends. The germline V gene supplies CDR1 SGHRS and CDR2 YFSETQ. The CDR3 numbers 15 residues from cysteine through phenylalanine. Just the 45-base CDR3 DNA is kept, in frame starting at base 1.

TCRbeta CDR3 regions were amplified from genomic DNA using the immunoSEQ Assay, a bias-controlled multiplex PCR. The authors processed their data as follows. The number of nucleated cells in each sample was estimated by amplification of reference gene primers within the assay. To quantify the absolute abundance of each unique TCRbeta CDR3 rearrangement, sequence reads were collapsed and filtered. For each sample, productive Simpson clonality was calculated as the square root of Simpson's diversity index over productive rearrangements. TCRdb took over this immuneACCESS table, retaining in-frame rearrangements with V and J assigned. Such tables are incomplete; in checked studies, under half of the missing clones stem from an unresolved V gene, and the remainder is unexplained. V and J calls and clone size are those listed in that table; D and trimming were worked out from the DNA. The sample records around 450,000 clones, about 85% of which are singletons. The ten top clones hold under 0.85% of the sample.

The TCR sequence derives from a woman in her late teens or twenties who had recovered from COVID-19. The sample consisted of PBMCs or T cells enriched from blood (not recorded which). The V and J segments used are TRBV5-1 and TRBJ2-7; matching of 6 bases hints at TRBD2 as the D gene. The nucleotides read TGCGCCAGCAGCTCCTCGGGGGACCTTACCTACGAGCAGTACTTC. The resulting protein is CASSSSGDLTYEQYF.